This record looks at one T cell receptor beta chain sequence and its context. The data belong to a study of blood T cell repertoires in COVID-19. In the source study's methods: Estimation of nucleated cell counts relied on the amplification of reference gene primers. Clones were sequenced by immunoSEQ multiplex PCR, and TCRdb holds only the in-frame ones, with some missing. V and J calls and clone size are given by that table; D and trimming were obtained from the DNA. Of about 69,000 clones in the sample, 85% to 90% were seen once. Specimen: peripheral blood. This receptor was obtained from a man over 45 with acute or convalescent COVID-19.

The CDR3 sequence is CASSLTGEATDTQYF. CDR3 DNA sequence: TGTGCCAGCAGCTTGACAGGGGAGGCGACAGATACGCAGTATTTT. The rearrangement links TRBV7-8 to TRBJ2-3, with 8 bases matching TRBD1. The germline CDR1 and CDR2 sequences are SGHVS and FQNEAQ. Unmatched junction bases numbered 5, after V lost 3 bases and J lost 3 bases. The CDR3 contains 15 residues.